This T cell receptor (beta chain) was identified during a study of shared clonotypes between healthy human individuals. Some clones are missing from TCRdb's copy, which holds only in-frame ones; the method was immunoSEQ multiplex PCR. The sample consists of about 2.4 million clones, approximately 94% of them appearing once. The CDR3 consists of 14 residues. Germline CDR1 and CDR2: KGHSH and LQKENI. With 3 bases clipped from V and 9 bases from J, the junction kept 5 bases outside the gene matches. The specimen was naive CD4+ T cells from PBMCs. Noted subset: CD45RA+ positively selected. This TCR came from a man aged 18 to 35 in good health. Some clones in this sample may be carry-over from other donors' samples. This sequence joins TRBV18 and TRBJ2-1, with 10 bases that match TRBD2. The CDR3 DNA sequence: TGTGCCAGCTCACCCGGACTAGCGGTCACTGAGCAGTTCTTC. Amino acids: CASSPGLAVTEQFF.